These 8 T cell receptor beta chains came from one sample sequenced in a study of cytomegalovirus exposure and HLA in healthy donors. Use of 60 Vbeta and 13 Jbeta primers characterized the PCR. TCRdb keeps only in-frame clones here, not all; method: immunoSEQ multiplex PCR. The sample has about 94,000 clones; under 80% are singletons. The specimen was PBMCs. These receptors were obtained from a man aged 40-50 years in good health and CMV-seropositive.

This chain joins TRBV7-2 and TRBJ2-3, with 7 positions matching TRBD2. Per germline, CDR1 SGHTA and CDR2 FQGNSA. Losses at the gene ends were 5 bases for V and 9 bases for J; bases not matched to a gene: 5. The CDR3 is 12 residues long. CDR3 sequence reads: CASSGGGSTQYF. In DNA form, the CDR3 reads TGTGCCAGCAGCGGGGGGGGGAGCACGCAGTATTTT. Combining the CDR3 with reference TRBV7-2 and TRBJ2-3 gives the whole variable domain GAGVSQSPSNKVTEKGKDVELRCDPISGHTALYWYRQSLGQGLEFLIYFQGNSAPDKSGLPSDRFSAERTGGSVSTLTIQRTQQEDSAVYLCASSGGGSTQYFGPGTRLTVL.

The V and J genes are TRBV19 and TRBJ1-2, with 7 bases fitting TRBD1. Germline CDR1 and CDR2: LNHDA and SQIVND (reference sequence). The CDR3 runs 13 residues. The V gene end was trimmed by 9 bases and the J gene end by 4 bases; junction bases not matched to a gene: 8. The DNA of the CDR3 is TGTGCCAGGGTTCCCGGGACAGCCTATGGCTACACCTTC. Encoded protein: CARVPGTAYGYTF. The full variable domain, completed using reference TRBV19 and TRBJ1-2, is DGGITQSPKYLFRKEGQNVTLSCEQNLNHDAMYWYRQDPGQGLRLIYYSQIVNDFQKGDIAEGYSVSREKKESFPLTVTSAQKNPTAFYLCARVPGTAYGYTFGSGTRLTVV.

This chain links TRBV7-2 with TRBJ2-1, with TRBD2 matching 8 bases. The CDR3 extends over 16 amino acids. Trimming at V came to 5 bases and at J to 6 bases, leaving 12 bases not matched to a gene. Germline assignment: CDR1 SGHTA and CDR2 FQGNSA. CDR3 coding DNA: TGTGCCAGCAGCGCCAGCTTAGCGGGACGGGTCAATGAGCAGTTCTTC. This codes for CASSASLAGRVNEQFF.

Comment on this clone: A junction boundary mismatches the germline segment, possibly from a read error. The sample holds other DNA sequences that translate to the same CDR3. This chain links TRBV11-2 with TRBJ1-6; D not certain. Germline V gene sequence: CDR1 SGHAT, CDR2 FQNNGV. The CDR3 has 14 residues. The CDR3 nucleotides read TGTGCCAGCAGCTTGAGTTGGGAGGGATCACCCCTCCATTTT. Translation gives CASSLSWEGSPLHF.

This chain connects TRBV19 to TRBJ1-1, with D uncertain. The germline gives CDR1 LNHDA, CDR2 SQIVND (reference sequence). This CDR3 is built from 15 residues. Trimming pared 5 bases from V and 4 bases from J, leaving 17 bases between. The CDR3 region is CASSFGRDRGTEAFF. Here the CDR3 DNA reads TGTGCCAGTAGTTTCGGCCGGGATCGTGGCACTGAAGCTTTCTTT.

The rearrangement uses TRBV4-2 and TRBJ2-1, with D possibly matching TRBD2 (6 bases). Germline CDR1 and CDR2: LGHNA and YNFKEQ. There are 12 residues in the CDR3. The V end was cut by 4 bases, the J end by 12 bases, with 13 bases between. The CDR3 region has the DNA TGTGCCAGCAGCCTAGCGGCTGGGGGGCAGTTCTTC. The encoded protein is CASSLAAGGQFF.

The rearrangement uses TRBV27 and TRBJ1-6, with 8 bases lining up with TRBD1. Per germline, CDR1 MNHEY and CDR2 SMNVEV (reference sequence). The CDR3 consists of 17 residues. V shed 3 bases, J shed 1 base, and the junction held 5 bases outside the gene matches. CDR3 nucleotide sequence: TGTGCCAGCAGTTTCCACGGACAGGGATCCTATAATTCACCCCTCCACTTT. It translates to CASSFHGQGSYNSPLHF.

The chain links TRBV28 to TRBJ1-5, with 9 positions matching TRBD1. CDR1 and CDR2 (germline): MDHEN, SYDVKM. Germline trimming cut 3 bases from V and 0 bases from J; bases unmatched to any gene: 9. The CDR3 consists of 18 residues. This CDR3 is CASSFRDREVYSNQPQHF. Written as DNA, the CDR3 is TGTGCCAGCAGTTTTAGGGACAGGGAGGTTTATAGCAATCAGCCCCAGCATTTT.